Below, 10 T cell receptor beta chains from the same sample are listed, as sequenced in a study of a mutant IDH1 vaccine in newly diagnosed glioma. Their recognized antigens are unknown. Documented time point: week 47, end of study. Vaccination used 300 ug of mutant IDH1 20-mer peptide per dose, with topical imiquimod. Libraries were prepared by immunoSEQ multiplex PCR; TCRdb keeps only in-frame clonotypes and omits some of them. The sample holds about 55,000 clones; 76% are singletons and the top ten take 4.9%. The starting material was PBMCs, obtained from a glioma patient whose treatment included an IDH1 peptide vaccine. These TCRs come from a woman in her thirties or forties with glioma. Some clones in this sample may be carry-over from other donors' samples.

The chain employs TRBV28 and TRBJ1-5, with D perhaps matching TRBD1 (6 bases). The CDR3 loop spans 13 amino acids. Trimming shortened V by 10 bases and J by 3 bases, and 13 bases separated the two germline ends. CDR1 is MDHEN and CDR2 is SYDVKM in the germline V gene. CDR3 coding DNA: TGTGCCACCAGGGGACGGCCCAATCAGCCCCAGCATTTT. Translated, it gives CATRGRPNQPQHF.

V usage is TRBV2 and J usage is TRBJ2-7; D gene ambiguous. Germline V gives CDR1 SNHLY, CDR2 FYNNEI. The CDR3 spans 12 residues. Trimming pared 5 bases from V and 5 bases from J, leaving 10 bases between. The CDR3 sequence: CASSIGRNEQYF. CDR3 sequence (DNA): TGTGCCAGCAGTATCGGACGAAACGAGCAGTACTTC.

The CDR3 region has the DNA TGTGCCAGTAGTACCGTCTCCGGGGGAGGCACCGGGGAGCTGTTTTTT. Its protein is CASSTVSGGGTGELFF. The chain has TRBV19 and TRBJ2-2; perhaps TRBD2 as D (6 bases). V was cut by 4 bases and J by 4 bases, with 16 bases left in between. CDR1 is LNHDA and CDR2 is SQIVND in the germline V gene (reference sequence). This CDR3 has 16 amino acids.

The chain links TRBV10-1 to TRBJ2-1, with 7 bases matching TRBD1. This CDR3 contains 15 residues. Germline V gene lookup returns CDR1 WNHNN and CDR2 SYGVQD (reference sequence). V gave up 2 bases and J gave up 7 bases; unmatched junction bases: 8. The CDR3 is CASSEVEGAGNEQFF. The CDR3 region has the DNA TGCGCCAGCAGTGAGGTAGAGGGGGCAGGGAATGAGCAGTTCTTC.

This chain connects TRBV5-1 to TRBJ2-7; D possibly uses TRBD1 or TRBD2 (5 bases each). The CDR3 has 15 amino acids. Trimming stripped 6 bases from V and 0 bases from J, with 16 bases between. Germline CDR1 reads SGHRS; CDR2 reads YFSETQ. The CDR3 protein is CASNYQGRNSYEQYF. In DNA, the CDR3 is TGCGCCAGCAATTATCAGGGACGGAACTCCTACGAGCAGTACTTC.

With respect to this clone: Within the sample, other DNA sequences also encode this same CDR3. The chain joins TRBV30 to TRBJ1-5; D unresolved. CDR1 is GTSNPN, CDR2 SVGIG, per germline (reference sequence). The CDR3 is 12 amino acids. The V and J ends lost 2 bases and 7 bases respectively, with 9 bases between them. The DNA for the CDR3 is TGTGCCTGGAGTTTAGTCAACCAGCCCCAGCATTTT. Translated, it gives CAWSLVNQPQHF.

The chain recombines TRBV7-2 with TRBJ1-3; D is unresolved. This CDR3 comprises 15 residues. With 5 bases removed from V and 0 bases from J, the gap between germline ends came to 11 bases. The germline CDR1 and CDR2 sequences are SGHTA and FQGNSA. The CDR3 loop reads CASSRARASGNTIYF. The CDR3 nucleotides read TGTGCCAGCAGCCGGGCCCGGGCCTCTGGAAACACCATATATTTT.

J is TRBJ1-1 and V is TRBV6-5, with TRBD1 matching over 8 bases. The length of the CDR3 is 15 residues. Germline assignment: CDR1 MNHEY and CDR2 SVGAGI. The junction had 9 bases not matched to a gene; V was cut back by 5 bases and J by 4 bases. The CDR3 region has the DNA TGTGCCAGCAGTCCCGCAGGGGGCCTTGGCACTGAAGCTTTCTTT. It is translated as CASSPAGGLGTEAFF.

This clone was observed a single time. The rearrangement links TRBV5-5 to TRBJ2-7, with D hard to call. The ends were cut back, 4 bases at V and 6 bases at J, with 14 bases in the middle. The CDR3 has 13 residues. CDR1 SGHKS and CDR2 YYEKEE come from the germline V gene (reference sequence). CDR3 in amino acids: CASSVRNKLEQYF. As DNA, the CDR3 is TGTGCCAGCAGCGTCAGGAATAAGCTCGAGCAGTACTTC.

Here the CDR3 DNA reads TGCGCCAGCAGCCAGAGGCTGGGGCAGGGGGTAATCGGAAACACCATATATTTT. Its translation: CASSQRLGQGVIGNTIYF. The chain combines TRBV4-1 with TRBJ1-3; 7 bases fit TRBD1. The CDR3 is made up of 18 amino acids. V was clipped by 3 bases and J by 4 bases; unmatched bases: 15. In germline, CDR1 is MGHRA, CDR2 YSYEKL.